A selection of T cell receptor beta chains follows, all from one sample in a study of blood T cell repertoires in COVID-19. Sequencing was performed with immunoSEQ multiplex PCR; in TCRdb, only in-frame clones are kept and a portion is missing. The sample lists 150,000 to 200,000 clones, roughly nine tenths occurring once. The sample comprised peripheral blood. These receptors all stem from a man between 65 and 85 years old with active or convalescent COVID-19. Both conserved end residues are part of each CDR3. The D gene is left open where the match is weak. A row's size may be missing; if present it is once, few, many or a size class.

length	size	V	J	D	DNA	CDR3
13	-	TRBV11-2	TRBJ1-1	-	TGTGCCAGCAGCTTAGAGCCCACAGGGAGAGCTTTCTTT	CASSLEPTGRAFF
15	few	TRBV11-2	TRBJ2-7	TRBD2	TGTGCCAGCAGCTTAGATCTCCCTAGCGGGGGTGATAAGTACTTC	CASSLDLPSGGDKYF
17	-	TRBV7-9	TRBJ2-7	TRBD1	TGTGCCAGCAGCTTGGGGTCGGGAACAGGGGGCTCCTCCGAGCAGTACTTC	CASSLGSGTGGSSEQYF
15	-	TRBV9	TRBJ2-3	TRBD1	TGTGCCAGCAGCGTAGGAGGAGACAGGGTAGATACGCAGTATTTT	CASSVGGDRVDTQYF
15	-	TRBV9	TRBJ2-7	TRBD1	TGTGCCAGCAGCGTAGGACAGGGAAACTCCTACGAGCAGTACTTC	CASSVGQGNSYEQYF
13	-	TRBV7-9	TRBJ1-4	-	TGTGCCAGCAGCTCTCAAGTGGCTGAAAAACTGTTTTTT	CASSSQVAEKLFF
13	-	TRBV19	TRBJ1-5	TRBD1	TGTGCCAGTAACAGGGACAGCGATCAGCCCCAGCATTTT	CASNRDSDQPQHF
15	once	TRBV28	TRBJ2-3	-	TGTGCCAGCAGTTCCCTGGACAGTTTTGCAGATACGCAGTATTTT	CASSSLDSFADTQYF
16	-	TRBV20-1	TRBJ2-3	TRBD2	TGCAGTGCTAGTGGAGACTGGGCGGGAGGAACAGATACGCAGTATTTT	CSASGDWAGGTDTQYF
13	-	TRBV19	TRBJ2-1	-	TGTGCCAGTAGCTCCCTGTCCCGGAATGAGCAGTTCTTC	CASSSLSRNEQFF
14	-	TRBV29-1	TRBJ2-2	TRBD2	TGCAGCGTTAAGCGGGAGGGGAACACCGGGGAGCTGTTTTTT	CSVKREGNTGELFF
14	-	TRBV5-4	TRBJ2-5	TRBD1	TGTGCCAGCAGCTGGGGACAGGGGCAGGAGACCCAGTACTTC	CASSWGQGQETQYF
15	-	TRBV21-1	TRBJ2-4	-	TGTGCCAGCAATAAGTGTGGGGACAGGTCAAACATTCAGTACTTC	CASNKCGDRSNIQYF
16	once	TRBV9	TRBJ2-3	TRBD2	TGTGCCAGCAGCCCCATAGCGGGAGGGAGCACAGATACGCAGTATTTT	CASSPIAGGSTDTQYF
14	-	TRBV6-5	TRBJ2-7	TRBD1	TGTGCCAGCAGACGGGACAGTCTTATGTACGAGCAGTACTTC	CASRRDSLMYEQYF
12	-	TRBV6-5	TRBJ1-1	-	TGTGCCAGCAGAGACCGACAGTCTGAAGCTTTCTTT	CASRDRQSEAFF
15	-	TRBV28	TRBJ1-5	TRBD1	TGTGCCAGCAGGCCGACAGGGTTTGGTAATCAGCCCCAGCATTTT	CASRPTGFGNQPQHF
13	-	TRBV6-6	TRBJ2-2	-	TGTGCCAGCAGTTCCCAGGTGTCCGGGGAGCTGTTTTTT	CASSSQVSGELFF
15	-	TRBV6-2/TRBV6-3	TRBJ1-4	TRBD1	TGTGCCAGCAGCACCAGACAGGGCACGGGTGAAAAACTGTTTTTT	CASSTRQGTGEKLFF
15	-	TRBV7-2	TRBJ2-4	-	TGTGCCAGCAGCTTGGGGACTCTAGCCAAAAACATTCAGTACTTC	CASSLGTLAKNIQYF
18	-	TRBV27	TRBJ2-1	TRBD2	TGTGCCAGCAGTTCTCGACTAGCGGGGGGCAGCTCCTACAATGAGCAGTTCTTC	CASSSRLAGGSSYNEQFF
16	-	TRBV6-2/TRBV6-3	TRBJ2-1	TRBD2	TGTGCCAGCAGTTACCAGGGACTAGCGGGAAGGAATGAGCAGTTCTTC	CASSYQGLAGRNEQFF
15	-	TRBV5-1	TRBJ2-1	TRBD2	TGCGCCAGCAGCTTGGCCAGCGGGAGGACAAATGAGCAGTTCTTC	CASSLASGRTNEQFF
15	-	TRBV5-1	TRBJ2-7	TRBD2	TGCGCCAGCACCCAAGCGGGAGCGAGGTCCTACGAGCAGTACTTC	CASTQAGARSYEQYF
16	-	TRBV14	TRBJ1-1	-	TGTGCCAGCAGCCAAGATCCGGCAGGGGTGAGCACTGAAGCTTTCTTT	CASSQDPAGVSTEAFF
14	-	TRBV6-5	TRBJ2-6	-	TGTGCCAGCAGGCGGATCTCTGGGGCCAACGTCCTGACTTTC	CASRRISGANVLTF
14	-	TRBV7-2	TRBJ2-7	TRBD2	TGTGCCAGCAGCCCCAGCGGGGTGAACTACGAGCAGTACTTC	CASSPSGVNYEQYF
13	-	TRBV7-2	TRBJ1-2	TRBD1	TGTGCCAGCAGCTTAGTAGGGGGCATCGGCTACACCTTC	CASSLVGGIGYTF
16	-	TRBV7-8	TRBJ1-6	TRBD1	TGTGCCAGCAGCAACTACGGGACAGAGTATAATTCACCCCTCCACTTT	CASSNYGTEYNSPLHF
15	-	TRBV28	TRBJ2-3	-	TGTGCCAGCAGTTTAGGACAGCCTAGCACAGATACGCAGTATTTT	CASSLGQPSTDTQYF
17	-	TRBV9	TRBJ2-2	-	TGTGCCAGCAGCCCGACAGGGACTTTAGTAGGTACCGGGGAGCTGTTTTTT	CASSPTGTLVGTGELFF
14	-	TRBV7-9	TRBJ2-7	-	TGTGCCAGCGGCGGATTGCGGGCGGCCTACGAGCAGTACTTC	CASGGLRAAYEQYF
14	once	TRBV7-2	TRBJ2-7	-	TGTGCCAGCAGCTTAGCCCTTGGGGCTTACGAGCAGTACTTC	CASSLALGAYEQYF
13	-	TRBV7-8	TRBJ1-6	-	TGTGCCAGCAGCTTACCAGGGCAACCACCCCTCCACTTT	CASSLPGQPPLHF
15	-	TRBV7-9	TRBJ2-3	TRBD2	TGTGCCAGCAGCTTAGGGTCCGCGGGGGCAGATACGCAGTATTTT	CASSLGSAGADTQYF
14	-	TRBV2	TRBJ1-5	-	TGTGCCGCAGGTGAGGGGGATAGCAATCAGCCCCAGCATTTT	CAAGEGDSNQPQHF